This T cell receptor (beta chain) was sequenced for a study of T-cell memory formation after mild COVID-19. Study results and caveats: Second-wave clones that peaked on day 37 lacked confirmed SARS-CoV-2 specificity.

TCRdb reanalysed the 5' RACE reads using MiXCR and keeps one entry per CDR3 protein. This sample carries a few hundred thousand distinct CDR3 sequences, about a sixth of them seen once, and the ten largest clones take approximately 22%. This clonotype has only a few counts. As yet, its antigen is unknown. It is unclear where the CDR3 begins or ends on the DNA, so no DNA is shown, and the CDR3 is as TCRdb lists it. Germline V lookup: CDR1 SGHTA, CDR2 FQGNSA. Inclusive of both ends, the CDR3 amounts to 19 amino acids. This TCR was sampled from a young man who had mild COVID-19 (a few samples of this study predate the infection). Cell type and time point are not known. The sequenced sample consisted of PBMCs or a T cell subset sorted from them (not recorded which). The chain has TRBV7-2 and TRBJ1-4; the D call TRBD1 from the table was never checked on the DNA. The CDR3 sequence is CASSSPGQGGPFSKKNCFF.